This TCR beta chain was found in a study of T cells in Graves' hyperthyroidism and ophthalmopathy. Points from the study as a whole: Ophthalmopathy cases were set apart from stable hyperthyroidism by a 13 V-J model.

The length of the CDR3 is 13 residues. CDR1 SGHTA and CDR2 FQGNSA come from the germline V gene. The V gene lost 5 bases and the J gene lost 5 bases, with 12 bases spanning the gap. This clonotype was observed many times. Its antigen remains unidentified. Amplification of TCR beta CDR3 regions was performed using RNA transcripts as template. When the TCR CDR3 underwent first-round RT-PCR, the HTBI primer set was used. TCRdb ran MiXCR on the multiplex PCR reads and lists one entry per CDR3 protein. This repertoire shows about 840,000 distinct CDR3 sequences, roughly 37% found once; its top ten account for more than 7%.

The sequencing input was blood. The chain combines TRBV7-2 with TRBJ2-5; D may be TRBD2 (6 bases). This receptor was identified in a man aged 18-30 years with Graves' hyperthyroidism. In DNA form, the CDR3 reads TGTGCCAGCAGCACAAGGCGGGGCGAGACCCAGTACTTC. Protein product: CASSTRRGETQYF.